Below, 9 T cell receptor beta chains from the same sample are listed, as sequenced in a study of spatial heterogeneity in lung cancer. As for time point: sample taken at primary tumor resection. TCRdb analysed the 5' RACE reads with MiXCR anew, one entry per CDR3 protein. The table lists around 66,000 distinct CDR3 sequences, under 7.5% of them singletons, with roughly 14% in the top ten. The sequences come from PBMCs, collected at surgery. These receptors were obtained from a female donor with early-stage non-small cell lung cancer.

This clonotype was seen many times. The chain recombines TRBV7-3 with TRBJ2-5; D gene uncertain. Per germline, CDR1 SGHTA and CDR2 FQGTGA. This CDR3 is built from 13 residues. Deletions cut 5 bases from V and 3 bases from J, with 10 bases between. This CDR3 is CASSKGSEETQYF. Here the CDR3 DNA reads TGTGCCAGCAGCAAAGGGTCAGAAGAGACCCAGTACTTC.

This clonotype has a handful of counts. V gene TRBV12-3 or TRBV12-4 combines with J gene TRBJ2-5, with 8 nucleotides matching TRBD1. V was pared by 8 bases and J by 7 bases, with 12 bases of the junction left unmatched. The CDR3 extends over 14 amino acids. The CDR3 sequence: CASLRTGKGGTQYF. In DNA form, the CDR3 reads TGTGCCAGCCTAAGGACAGGGAAGGGAGGGACCCAGTACTTC.

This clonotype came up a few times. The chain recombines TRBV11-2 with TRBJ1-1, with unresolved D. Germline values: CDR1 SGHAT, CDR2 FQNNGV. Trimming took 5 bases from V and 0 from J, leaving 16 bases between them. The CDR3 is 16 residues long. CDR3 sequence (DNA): TGTGCCAGCAGCCCCCAGTTGGGAGTATTGAACACTGAAGCTTTCTTT. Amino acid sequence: CASSPQLGVLNTEAFF.

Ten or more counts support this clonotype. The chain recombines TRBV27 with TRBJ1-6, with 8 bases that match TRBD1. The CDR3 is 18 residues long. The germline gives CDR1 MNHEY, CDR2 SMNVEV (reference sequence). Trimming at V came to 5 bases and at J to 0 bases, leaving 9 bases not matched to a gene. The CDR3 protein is CASSARGQANSYNSPLHF. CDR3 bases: TGTGCCAGCAGTGCGCGGGGACAGGCAAACTCCTATAATTCACCCCTCCACTTT.

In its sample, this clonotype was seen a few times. The CDR3 reads CASSLVGQLLTEAFF. For the CDR3, the DNA is TGTGCCAGCAGCTTAGTGGGACAATTGCTCACTGAAGCTTTCTTT. The chain couples TRBV11-1 to TRBJ1-1; D may be TRBD1 (6 bases). Germline V CDR1 and CDR2: SGHAT, FQDESV (reference sequence). Trimming removed 1 base from V and 4 bases from J, with 13 bases in between. CDR3 length: 15 amino acids.

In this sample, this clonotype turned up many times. The CDR3 bases are TGTGCCAGCAGCGCTTTGGGACTGAACACTGAAGCTTTCTTT. Translating it yields CASSALGLNTEAFF. The chain employs TRBV3-1 and TRBJ1-1, with D perhaps TRBD1 (5 bases). The germline CDR1 and CDR2 sequences are LGHDT and YNNKEL (reference sequence). With 5 bases removed from V and 0 bases from J, the gap between germline ends came to 10 bases. The CDR3 runs 14 residues.

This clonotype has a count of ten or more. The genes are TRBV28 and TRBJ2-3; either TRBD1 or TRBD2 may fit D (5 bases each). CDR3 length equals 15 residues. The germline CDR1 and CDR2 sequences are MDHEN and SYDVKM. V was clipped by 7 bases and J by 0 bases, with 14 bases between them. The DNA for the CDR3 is TGTGCCAGCATACTCGGGACGGGTAGCACAGATACGCAGTATTTT. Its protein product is CASILGTGSTDTQYF.

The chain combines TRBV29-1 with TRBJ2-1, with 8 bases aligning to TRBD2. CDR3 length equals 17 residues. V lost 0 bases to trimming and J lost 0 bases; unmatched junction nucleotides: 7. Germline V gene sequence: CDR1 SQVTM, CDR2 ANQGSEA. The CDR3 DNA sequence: TGCAGCGTTGAAGATCCCCGGACTAGCAGCTCCTACAATGAGCAGTTCTTC. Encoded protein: CSVEDPRTSSSYNEQFF.

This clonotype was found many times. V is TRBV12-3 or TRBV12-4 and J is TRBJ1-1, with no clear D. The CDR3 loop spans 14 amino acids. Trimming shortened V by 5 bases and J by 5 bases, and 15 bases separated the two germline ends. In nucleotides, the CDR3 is TGTGCCAGCAGTACCGGTCTCCCGGGAACTGAAGCTTTCTTT. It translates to CASSTGLPGTEAFF.